This T cell receptor (beta chain) was recorded in a study of T cells in Graves' hyperthyroidism and ophthalmopathy. Study summary: It was at initial diagnosis, before any treatment, that peripheral blood was collected. Findings and limits, study-wide: Clonotypes that were expanded in thyroid above 0.001 mostly appeared in blood too.

From RNA transcripts, TCR beta CDR3 regions were amplified. A set of HTBI primers served as the primers for a first-round RT-PCR of the TCR CDR3. TCRdb recomputed calls from the multiplex PCR reads with MiXCR, one row per CDR3 protein. Of hundreds of thousands of distinct CDR3 sequences in the sample, 35% are singletons; the top ten hold roughly 31%. This clonotype has only a few counts. Antigen specificity is unknown. CDR1 and CDR2 from the germline V gene are DFQATT and SNEGSKA (reference sequence). Trimming shortened V by 8 bases and J by 4 bases, and 17 bases separated the two germline ends. This CDR3 has 13 amino acids. Thyroid ultrasound and orbital computed tomography, with clinical symptoms and serum thyroxine and TRAb, informed diagnoses.

The gene calls are TRBV20-1 and TRBJ1-2, with D maybe TRBD1 (6 bases). The sequenced sample consisted of blood. The TCR comes from a woman in her thirties or forties with Graves' hyperthyroidism. The CDR3 region has the DNA TGCAGTTCCGAACAGGGAGTCGGCTATGGCTACACCTTC. Its protein product is CSSEQGVGYGYTF.